These T cell receptor beta chains were read from a single sample in a study of T cell responses to AZD1222 COVID-19 vaccine. Method: immunoSEQ multiplex PCR; TCRdb's copy keeps in-frame clones and lacks some. The data contain under 140,000 clones, around nine tenths of them singletons. The input for sequencing was peripheral blood, taken 28 days after the second AZD1222 dose. These receptors were taken from an adult who received the AZD1222 COVID-19 vaccine. The CDR3 runs from the conserved cysteine through the conserved F or W. D genes are given only for firm matches. Clone size is shown for a subset of rows, as once, few, many or a class of expanded clone.

J gene: TRBJ1-5; V gene: TRBV2; clone size: .; D gene: .; CDR3 DNA: TGTGCCAGCAGCATGGGTCCTCAGCCCCAGCATTTT; CDR3 protein: CASSMGPQPQHF
J gene: TRBJ2-3; V gene: TRBV7-9; clone size: .; D gene: .; CDR3 DNA: TGTGCCAGCAGCCCCCGGGTAGGAAGCACAGATACGCAGTATTTT; CDR3 protein: CASSPRVGSTDTQYF
J gene: TRBJ2-3; V gene: TRBV7-9; clone size: .; D gene: TRBD2; CDR3 DNA: TGTGCCAGCAGCTTAGGCCCGGGACTAGCAACAGATACGCAGTATTTT; CDR3 protein: CASSLGPGLATDTQYF
J gene: TRBJ2-5; V gene: TRBV10-1; clone size: .; D gene: TRBD1; CDR3 DNA: TGCGCCAGCAGTGAGACAGGGGGCCCTCCGGAGACCCAGTACTTC; CDR3 protein: CASSETGGPPETQYF
J gene: TRBJ1-1; V gene: TRBV6-6; clone size: .; D gene: .; CDR3 DNA: TGTGCCACCAAAGAGTCGTGGGAAGCTTTCTTT; CDR3 protein: CATKESWEAFF
J gene: TRBJ1-2; V gene: TRBV7-2; clone size: .; D gene: .; CDR3 DNA: TGTGCCAGCAGCCCCAGTGTTAACTATGGCTACACCTTC; CDR3 protein: CASSPSVNYGYTF
J gene: TRBJ2-1; V gene: TRBV18; clone size: once; D gene: TRBD1; CDR3 DNA: TGTGCCAGCTCACCACTTGGACAGGGCCACAATGAGCAGTTCTTC; CDR3 protein: CASSPLGQGHNEQFF
J gene: TRBJ1-1; V gene: TRBV2; clone size: .; D gene: .; CDR3 DNA: TGTGCCAGCATGGACCTGTCGACTGAAGCTTTCTTT; CDR3 protein: CASMDLSTEAFF
J gene: TRBJ2-5; V gene: TRBV5-1; clone size: few; D gene: TRBD1; CDR3 DNA: TGCGCCAGCAGCTTGGCCGGGACAGGGGGAGAGACCCAGTACTTC; CDR3 protein: CASSLAGTGGETQYF
J gene: TRBJ2-2; V gene: TRBV7-2; clone size: .; D gene: .; CDR3 DNA: TGTGCCAGCAGCTCCCTCTTCCCAGACACCGGGGAGCTGTTTTTT; CDR3 protein: CASSSLFPDTGELFF
J gene: TRBJ1-2; V gene: TRBV12-3/TRBV12-4; clone size: .; D gene: .; CDR3 DNA: TGTGCCAGTCGAGGGGCAGGGAACTATGGCTACACCTTC; CDR3 protein: CASRGAGNYGYTF
J gene: TRBJ1-5; V gene: TRBV9; clone size: .; D gene: .; CDR3 DNA: TGTGCCAGCAGCGTAGACATTCATCAGCCCCAGCATTTT; CDR3 protein: CASSVDIHQPQHF
J gene: TRBJ1-3; V gene: TRBV14; clone size: .; D gene: .; CDR3 DNA: TGTGCCAGCAGCCCCCCCGGGAGCACCATATATTTT; CDR3 protein: CASSPPGSTIYF
J gene: TRBJ2-5; V gene: TRBV29-1; clone size: .; D gene: TRBD1; CDR3 DNA: TGCAGCGCCGTAGCAGGGGGCTCAGAGACCCAGTACTTC; CDR3 protein: CSAVAGGSETQYF
J gene: TRBJ1-6; V gene: TRBV7-6; clone size: .; D gene: .; CDR3 DNA: TGTGCCAGCAGCTTAGGGGTCCGGGGGGAAAAGAATTCACCCCTCCACTTT; CDR3 protein: CASSLGVRGEKNSPLHF
J gene: TRBJ1-2; V gene: TRBV5-8; clone size: .; D gene: .; CDR3 DNA: TGTGCCAGCAGCTTAACTAGGGCATATGGCTACACCTTC; CDR3 protein: CASSLTRAYGYTF
J gene: TRBJ1-2; V gene: TRBV6-4; clone size: .; D gene: .; CDR3 DNA: TGTGCCAGTCACCGCGGGCCCCGGTCAGGTCGGGGCTACACCTTC; CDR3 protein: CASHRGPRSGRGYTF
J gene: TRBJ1-4; V gene: TRBV11-2; clone size: .; D gene: .; CDR3 DNA: TGTGCCAGCAGCTTAGAGGGTTCTAATGAAAAACTGTTTTTT; CDR3 protein: CASSLEGSNEKLFF
J gene: TRBJ2-1; V gene: TRBV12-5; clone size: .; D gene: .; CDR3 DNA: TGTGCTAGTGGTTTGGGCCGAACGAGGAGCTCCTACAATGAGCAGTTCTTC; CDR3 protein: CASGLGRTRSSYNEQFF
J gene: TRBJ2-7; V gene: TRBV19; clone size: .; D gene: TRBD2; CDR3 DNA: TGTGCCAGTAGTACTACCGGGAGGTCCTACGAGCAGTACTTC; CDR3 protein: CASSTTGRSYEQYF
J gene: TRBJ1-6; V gene: TRBV28; clone size: once; D gene: .; CDR3 DNA: TGTGCCAGCGTACGGGGCCTCGGGGACCGGTATAATTCACCCCTCCACTTT; CDR3 protein: CASVRGLGDRYNSPLHF
J gene: TRBJ2-3; V gene: TRBV5-1; clone size: .; D gene: TRBD1; CDR3 DNA: TGCGCCAGCAGCCCGGGACAGGCAGATACGCAGTATTTT; CDR3 protein: CASSPGQADTQYF
J gene: TRBJ1-4; V gene: TRBV7-9; clone size: .; D gene: .; CDR3 DNA: TGTGCCAGCAGCTTAGTAGGGGTTGGGGAAAAACTGTTTTTT; CDR3 protein: CASSLVGVGEKLFF
J gene: TRBJ2-7; V gene: TRBV11-2; clone size: .; D gene: .; CDR3 DNA: TGTGCCAGCAGCTTCGTTAGGGGCCACGAGCAGTACTTC; CDR3 protein: CASSFVRGHEQYF
J gene: TRBJ2-3; V gene: TRBV18; clone size: .; D gene: TRBD1; CDR3 DNA: TGTGCCAGCTCCACCGGCAGGGGGCGCGGCACAGATACGCAGTATTTT; CDR3 protein: CASSTGRGRGTDTQYF
J gene: TRBJ1-2; V gene: TRBV7-2; clone size: .; D gene: .; CDR3 DNA: TGTGCCAGCAGCCGCGACACCCCCGGGGGCTACACCTTC; CDR3 protein: CASSRDTPGGYTF
J gene: TRBJ2-1; V gene: TRBV5-4; clone size: .; D gene: .; CDR3 DNA: TGTGCCAGCAGCAGGGGTCCCCCGCTAAGCTCCTACAATGAGCAGTTCTTC; CDR3 protein: CASSRGPPLSSYNEQFF
J gene: TRBJ2-3; V gene: TRBV4-2; clone size: .; D gene: .; CDR3 DNA: TGTGCCAGCAGCCGACCGGGACTCCCCGGGGAGGCAGATACGCAGTATTTT; CDR3 protein: CASSRPGLPGEADTQYF
J gene: TRBJ2-1; V gene: TRBV10-3; clone size: .; D gene: TRBD1; CDR3 DNA: TGTGCCATCGGGGTGGACAGGGTAGGACGTGAGCAGTTCTTC; CDR3 protein: CAIGVDRVGREQFF
J gene: TRBJ1-1; V gene: TRBV5-1; clone size: once; D gene: .; CDR3 DNA: TGCGCCAGCAGCGCAGGGAGTTGGAACACTGAAGCTTTCTTT; CDR3 protein: CASSAGSWNTEAFF
J gene: TRBJ2-7; V gene: TRBV2; clone size: few; D gene: .; CDR3 DNA: TGTGCCAGCAGTGACAGGGCTTACGAGCAGTACTTC; CDR3 protein: CASSDRAYEQYF
J gene: TRBJ1-3; V gene: TRBV6-2/TRBV6-3; clone size: .; D gene: .; CDR3 DNA: TGTGCCAGCAGCCTGGACCGTGGTTTGGGCACCATATATTTT; CDR3 protein: CASSLDRGLGTIYF
J gene: TRBJ2-2; V gene: TRBV2; clone size: once; D gene: .; CDR3 DNA: TGTGCCAGCAGTGATAGGAGGGTCGGGAACACCGGGGAGCTGTTTTTT; CDR3 protein: CASSDRRVGNTGELFF
J gene: TRBJ1-2; V gene: TRBV7-8; clone size: .; D gene: .; CDR3 DNA: TGTGCCAGCAGCTTAGCGCATTCAGGGCCCTATGGCTACACCTTC; CDR3 protein: CASSLAHSGPYGYTF
J gene: TRBJ1-2; V gene: TRBV5-6; clone size: .; D gene: TRBD1; CDR3 DNA: TGTGCCAGCAGCTCCTGGGCAGGGGGCTATACTAACTATGGCTACACCTTC; CDR3 protein: CASSSWAGGYTNYGYTF
J gene: TRBJ2-7; V gene: TRBV5-1; clone size: .; D gene: .; CDR3 DNA: TGCGCCAGCAGCTTGTATCAATCCTACGAGCAGTACTTC; CDR3 protein: CASSLYQSYEQYF
J gene: TRBJ2-5; V gene: TRBV15; clone size: .; D gene: .; CDR3 DNA: TGTGCCACCAGCAGGGCGAACGGACCCCAAGAGACCCAGTACTTC; CDR3 protein: CATSRANGPQETQYF
J gene: TRBJ1-1; V gene: TRBV9; clone size: .; D gene: .; CDR3 DNA: TGTGCCAGCAGCGTAGCTGGGTCTGGGAACACTGAAGCTTTCTTT; CDR3 protein: CASSVAGSGNTEAFF
J gene: TRBJ1-2; V gene: TRBV5-1; clone size: .; D gene: .; CDR3 DNA: TGCGCCAGCAGCTTGGATACCTGGGTCGGCTACACCTTC; CDR3 protein: CASSLDTWVGYTF
J gene: TRBJ1-4; V gene: TRBV2; clone size: .; D gene: TRBD1; CDR3 DNA: TGTGCCAGCAATCCAGAGACAGGGGGGAGAGAAAAACTGTTTTTT; CDR3 protein: CASNPETGGREKLFF
J gene: TRBJ2-3; V gene: TRBV7-6; clone size: once; D gene: .; CDR3 DNA: TGTGCCAGCAGCAAGAGCCTTTCGCCTCTCACAGATACGCAGTATTTT; CDR3 protein: CASSKSLSPLTDTQYF
J gene: TRBJ1-4; V gene: TRBV3-1/TRBV3-2; clone size: once; D gene: TRBD1; CDR3 DNA: TGTGCCAGCAGCCAAGGGGGGACAGATGAAAAACTGTTTTTT; CDR3 protein: CASSQGGTDEKLFF
J gene: TRBJ2-1; V gene: TRBV11-1; clone size: .; D gene: TRBD2; CDR3 DNA: TGTGCCAGCAGCCACGGTAGCGGGGGGGCCGTCAATGAGCAGTTCTTC; CDR3 protein: CASSHGSGGAVNEQFF
J gene: TRBJ1-5; V gene: TRBV15; clone size: .; D gene: .; CDR3 DNA: TGTGCCACCAGCAGAGACAATCAGCCCCAGCATTTT; CDR3 protein: CATSRDNQPQHF
J gene: TRBJ1-1; V gene: TRBV1; clone size: .; D gene: .; CDR3 DNA: TGCACCAGCAGCCAATTTCTAGGGGTCAAGGACACTGAAGCTTTCTTT; CDR3 protein: CTSSQFLGVKDTEAFF
J gene: TRBJ2-3; V gene: TRBV11-2; clone size: .; D gene: TRBD2; CDR3 DNA: TGTGCCAGCAGCACTAGCGGGGCTAGCACAGATACGCAGTATTTT; CDR3 protein: CASSTSGASTDTQYF
J gene: TRBJ1-1; V gene: TRBV30; clone size: once; D gene: .; CDR3 DNA: TGTGCCCGCGGAAGGTATTTGATTTGGACTGAAGCTTTCTTT; CDR3 protein: CARGRYLIWTEAFF
J gene: TRBJ1-6; V gene: TRBV25-1; clone size: .; D gene: .; CDR3 DNA: TGTGCCAGCAGGGCCGGGACCGCCTTTGGCCCCCTCCACTTT; CDR3 protein: CASRAGTAFGPLHF
J gene: TRBJ2-2; V gene: TRBV6-2/TRBV6-3; clone size: .; D gene: .; CDR3 DNA: TGTGCCAGCAGTCGGTCCCGCCGGTGGGAGCTGTTTTTT; CDR3 protein: CASSRSRRWELFF
J gene: TRBJ2-5; V gene: TRBV18; clone size: .; D gene: .; CDR3 DNA: TGTGCCAGCTCACCGGTTGGCGGTAGTACCAAAGAGACCCAGTACTTC; CDR3 protein: CASSPVGGSTKETQYF
J gene: TRBJ1-4; V gene: TRBV6-2/TRBV6-3; clone size: .; D gene: .; CDR3 DNA: TGTGCCAGCAGTCCCCTCGGGGCTGGTGAAAAACTGTTTTTT; CDR3 protein: CASSPLGAGEKLFF
J gene: TRBJ2-7; V gene: TRBV6-5; clone size: .; D gene: .; CDR3 DNA: TGTGCCAGCAGTTACTCAGGGCCACCCTACGAGCAGTACTTC; CDR3 protein: CASSYSGPPYEQYF
J gene: TRBJ1-5; V gene: TRBV2; clone size: .; D gene: .; CDR3 DNA: TGTGCCAGCAGTGGCTCAGGGGTTTTTGATCAGCCCCAGCATTTT; CDR3 protein: CASSGSGVFDQPQHF
J gene: TRBJ2-2; V gene: TRBV18; clone size: .; D gene: .; CDR3 DNA: TGTGCCAGCTCTCGGGGGAACACCGGGGAGCTGTTTTTT; CDR3 protein: CASSRGNTGELFF
J gene: TRBJ1-5; V gene: TRBV12-2; clone size: .; D gene: .; CDR3 DNA: TGTGCAAGTCGCTTAGAGACAAGGGACCTCGAAGGGGTAAGCAATCAGCCCCAGCATTTT; CDR3 protein: CASRLETRDLEGVSNQPQHF